The clone carrying this T cell receptor (beta chain) was found a few times. Its antigen is undetermined. This CDR3 has 14 amino acids. The germline gives CDR1 MDHEN, CDR2 SYDVKM. V lost 5 bases, J lost 4 bases, and 5 bases stayed unmatched. Every donor contributed about 10 milliliters of peripheral blood by blood draw. A sample-barcoded 5' primer and a J-beta primer mix were used in a second PCR of roughly 7 to 11 cycles. Each cDNA was tagged by a template-switch adaptor containing 12 random nucleotides. Any given sample supplied a minimum of 2.5 million CDR3-containing paired-end reads. TCRdb redid the calling of the 5' RACE reads with MiXCR, one entry per CDR3 protein. The data show roughly 1.6 million distinct CDR3 sequences, roughly 32% seen once. The data stem from a study of blood T cells in healthy people across ages. Findings of the study overall: Observed TCR beta diversity per million T cells went down as age went up. This fall followed a roughly linear course with age.

The chain has TRBV28 and TRBJ2-1, with 7 bases that match TRBD2. The sequence was obtained from a woman aged 30 to 39 in good health. Sequencing was performed on blood. CDR3 sequence (DNA): TGTGCCAGCAGTGGCCGGGACTATTACAATGAGCAGTTCTTC. Its translation is CASSGRDYYNEQFF.